The 5 T cell receptor beta chains in this list originate from one sample, sequenced in a study of blood T cells in healthy people across ages. Combining a sample-barcoded 5' primer with a J-beta primer mix, a second PCR ran for about 7 to 11 cycles. TCRdb called the 5' RACE reads again in MiXCR, with one record for every CDR3 protein. The sample has about a million distinct CDR3 sequences; just over 50% are singletons. The sequenced sample consisted of blood. These receptors originate from a woman aged 60-70 years in good health.

The table lists this clonotype with a few counts. This chain links TRBV6-2 or TRBV6-3 with TRBJ2-3; 9 bases match TRBD1. This CDR3 region has 16 residues. V was clipped by 4 bases and J by 4 bases; unmatched bases: 9. CDR1 is MNHEY, CDR2 SVGEGT, per germline. CDR3 nucleotides: TGTGCCAGCAGTTGGACAGGGGCAGGGAGGGCAGATACGCAGTATTTT. Encoded protein: CASSWTGAGRADTQYF.

To note about this clonotype: Because the CDR3 is missing its conserved closing phenylalanine or tryptophan, this is likely a read error. V gene TRBV4-3 combines with J gene TRBJ2-1; TRBD2 matches 9 bases. The CDR3 is 16 amino acids. CDR1 and CDR2 from the germline V gene are LGHNA and YSLEER. J was trimmed by 6 bases and V by 4 bases; bases with no gene match: 10. The CDR3 nucleotides read TGCGCCAGCAGCCGCACGGGAGCGGGGGGCATCAATGAGCAGTTCTCC. Protein: CASSRTGAGGINEQFS.

The chain carries TRBV28 and TRBJ2-1; D is possibly TRBD1 (6 bases). The CDR3 consists of 14 residues. CDR1 and CDR2 (germline): MDHEN, SYDVKM. V lost 4 bases to trimming and J lost 5 bases, with 12 bases between them. The CDR3 protein is CASSSTGWDNEQFF. The CDR3 DNA reads TGTGCCAGCAGTTCCACAGGGTGGGACAATGAGCAGTTCTTC.

This sequence joins TRBV7-2 and TRBJ2-3; 9 positions match TRBD1. V lost 4 bases, J lost 2 bases, and 4 bases stayed unmatched. This CDR3 comprises 15 residues. CDR1 and CDR2 from the germline V gene are SGHTA and FQGNSA. CDR3 region: CASSYGTGFTDTQYF. In DNA form, the CDR3 reads TGTGCCAGCAGCTACGGGACAGGGTTCACAGATACGCAGTATTTT.

The chain uses TRBV7-2 and TRBJ2-7; D is ambiguous. V was shortened by 2 bases and J by 7 bases, with 15 bases between the two germline ends. Germline CDR1 and CDR2: SGHTA and FQGNSA. CDR3 length: 14 residues. The CDR3 loop is CASSLIIGKQEQYF. The CDR3 DNA follows: TGTGCCAGCAGCTTAATTATTGGGAAGCAAGAGCAGTACTTC.